The 4 T cell receptor beta chains given below trace back to one sample, sequenced in a study of graft-versus-host responses after intestinal transplantation (dated by TCRdb to the early 2020s). Their specific antigens are unknown. The time point label, read with the paper, signifies: cells obtained before transplantation from donor or recipient. Receptor amplification or capture employed the immunoSEQ multiplex PCR assay. Drawn from immuneACCESS, this table holds only the in-frame rearrangements with V and J called that TCRdb kept. Clones are partly lost; checked studies trace under half to an unresolved V gene and leave the rest unexplained. The sample records about 110,000 clones, 85% to 95% of which are singletons. 0.4% to 0.65% of the sample lies in the top ten. Specimen: unstimulated CD8+ T cells sorted from spleen or lymph node cells, collected before intestinal transplant. These receptors came from a human donor who received an intestinal transplant.

CDR3 region: CASSQVGQTYEQYF. The CDR3 nucleotides read TGTGCCAGCAGCCAAGTGGGACAGACCTACGAGCAGTACTTC. V is TRBV14 and J is TRBJ2-7, with 7 nucleotides matching TRBD1. The V segment lost 1 base and the J segment 2 bases; nucleotides outside the gene matches: 2. Per the germline V gene, CDR1 is SGHDN and CDR2 is FVKESK. This CDR3 is 14 amino acids long.

This chain links TRBV30 with TRBJ2-5; a weak D match, TRBD2 (6 bases). V lost 7 bases and J lost 0, with 9 bases in between. The CDR3 has 12 amino acids. The germline gives CDR1 GTSNPN, CDR2 SVGIG (reference sequence). In DNA, the CDR3 is TGTGCCTCCCGGGAGTACCAAGAGACCCAGTACTTC. Translating gives CASREYQETQYF. Full variable domain (remainder filled in from reference TRBV30 and TRBJ2-5): SQTIHQWPATLVQPVGSPLSLECTVEGTSNPNLYWYRQAAGRGLQLLFYSVGIGQISSEVPQNLSASRPQDRQFILSSKKLLLSDSGFYLCASREYQETQYFGPGTRLLVL.

The table lists this clone with a few counts. The chain recombines TRBV4-1 with TRBJ2-3; 10 positions agree with TRBD2. This CDR3 is 16 amino acids long. V dropped 1 base and J dropped 2; count of bases not matched to a gene: 3. Germline V CDR1 and CDR2: MGHRA, YSYEKL. CDR3 nucleotide sequence: TGCGCCAGCAGCCAAGTTAGCGGGAGGACCACAGATACGCAGTATTTT. Its protein is CASSQVSGRTTDTQYF.

This chain uses TRBV19 with TRBJ2-7; 7 positions match TRBD1. The V and J ends lost 9 bases and 0 bases, in that order; junction bases with no gene match: 8. This CDR3 contains 14 residues. Per the germline V gene, CDR1 is LNHDA and CDR2 is SQIVND (reference sequence). Written as DNA, the CDR3 is TGTGCCAGCTCCTCTTGGACAGGCTCCTACGAGCAGTACTTC. Its translation: CASSSWTGSYEQYF.